The sequence of this T cell receptor beta chain was determined in a study of OX40 agonist ivuxolimab in advanced cancers. As for the study in general: Every 2 weeks, ivuxolimab was infused into the patients intravenously at between 0.01 and 10 mg/kg. Dose-escalation patients were diagnosed with hepatocellular carcinoma, melanoma, renal cell cancer or head and neck cancer.

The CDR3 covers 12 residues. CDR1 is MNHNS, CDR2 SASEGT, per germline. The V end was cut by 3 bases, the J end by 3 bases, with 6 bases between. At cycle 4 day 1, cycle 7 day 1, and baseline, blood was sampled. The table came from immunoSEQ multiplex PCR; TCRdb's copy has only in-frame clones and leaves some out. The sample lists about 93,000 clones; around 90% were seen once. Sequencing was performed on CD4+ or CD8+ T cells sorted from blood, taken in a trial of the OX40 agonist ivuxolimab. The clonotype originates from an adult with an advanced solid tumor such as melanoma, head and neck, liver or kidney cancer. The genes are TRBV6-1 and TRBJ2-7; D is ambiguous. The CDR3 reads CASSDRIYEQYF. CDR3 in DNA: TGTGCCAGCAGTGACAGGATCTACGAGCAGTACTTC.